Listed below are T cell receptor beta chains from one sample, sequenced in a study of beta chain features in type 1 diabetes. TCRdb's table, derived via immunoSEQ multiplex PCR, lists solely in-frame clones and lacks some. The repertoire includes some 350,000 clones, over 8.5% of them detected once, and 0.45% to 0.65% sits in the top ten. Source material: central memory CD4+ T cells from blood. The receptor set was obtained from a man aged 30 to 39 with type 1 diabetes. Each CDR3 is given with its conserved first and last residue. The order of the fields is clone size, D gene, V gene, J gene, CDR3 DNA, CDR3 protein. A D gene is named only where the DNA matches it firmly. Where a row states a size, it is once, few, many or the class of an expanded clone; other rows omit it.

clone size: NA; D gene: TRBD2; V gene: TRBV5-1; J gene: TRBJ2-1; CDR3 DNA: TGCGCCAGCAGCCGTACCGGACTAGCGGGAGGGACCTATACACATGAGCAGTTCTTC; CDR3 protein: CASSRTGLAGGTYTHEQFF
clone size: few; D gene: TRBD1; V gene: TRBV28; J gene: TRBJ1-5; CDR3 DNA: TGTGCCAGCAGCTCGGGACAGGGTGATCAGCCCCAGCATTTT; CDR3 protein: CASSSGQGDQPQHF
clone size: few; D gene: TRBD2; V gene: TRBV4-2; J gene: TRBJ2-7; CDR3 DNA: TGTGCCAGCAGCCAAGATGCATCGGGAGGATCAGGGGAGCAGTACTTC; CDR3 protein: CASSQDASGGSGEQYF
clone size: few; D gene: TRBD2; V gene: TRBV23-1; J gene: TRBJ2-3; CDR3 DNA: TGCGCCAGCAGCCAAGATGCAGCGGGGTTCACAGATACGCAGTATTTT; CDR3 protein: CASSQDAAGFTDTQYF
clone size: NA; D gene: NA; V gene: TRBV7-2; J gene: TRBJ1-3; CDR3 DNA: TGTGCCAGCAGCTTAGTAACAGGGATAAACTCTGGAAACACCATATATTTT; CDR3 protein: CASSLVTGINSGNTIYF
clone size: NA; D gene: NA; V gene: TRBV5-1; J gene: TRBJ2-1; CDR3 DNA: TGCGCCAGCAGCTTGCAAGGGCCGGTTGATGAGCAGTTCTTC; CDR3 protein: CASSLQGPVDEQFF
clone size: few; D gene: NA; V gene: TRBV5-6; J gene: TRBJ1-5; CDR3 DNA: TGTGCCAGCAGCTCGGGGTTCAATCAGCCCCAGCATTTT; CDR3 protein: CASSSGFNQPQHF
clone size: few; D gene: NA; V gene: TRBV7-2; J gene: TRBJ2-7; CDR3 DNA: TGTGCCAGCAGCCGAGCGGGGACAACCTACGAGCAGTACTTC; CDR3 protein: CASSRAGTTYEQYF
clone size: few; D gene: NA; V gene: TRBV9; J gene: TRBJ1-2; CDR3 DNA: TGTGCCAGCAGCCCGCAGGGGAACTATGGCTACACCTTC; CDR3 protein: CASSPQGNYGYTF
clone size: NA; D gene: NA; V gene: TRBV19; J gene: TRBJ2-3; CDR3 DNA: TGTGCCAGTCGGAGGGGGCAGGCCACAGATACGCAGTATTTT; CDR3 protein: CASRRGQATDTQYF
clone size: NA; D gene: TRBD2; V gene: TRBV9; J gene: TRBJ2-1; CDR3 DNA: TGTGCCAGCAGCGTAGGGGGGCTAGCGGGACCCAACAATGAGCAGTTCTTC; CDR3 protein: CASSVGGLAGPNNEQFF
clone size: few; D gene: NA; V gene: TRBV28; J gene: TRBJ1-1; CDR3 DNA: TGTGCCAGCAGTGTACATGATCGGGCTGAAGCTTTCTTT; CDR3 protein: CASSVHDRAEAFF
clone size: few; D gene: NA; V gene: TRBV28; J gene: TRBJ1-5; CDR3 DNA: TGTGCCAGCAGTACGCCGGGGCGGGATCATCAGCCCCAGCATTTT; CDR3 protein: CASSTPGRDHQPQHF
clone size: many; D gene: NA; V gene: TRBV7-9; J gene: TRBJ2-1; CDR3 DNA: TGTGCCAGCAGTCCCAGGGCCGGAGGAGTCTACAATGAGCAGTTCTTC; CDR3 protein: CASSPRAGGVYNEQFF
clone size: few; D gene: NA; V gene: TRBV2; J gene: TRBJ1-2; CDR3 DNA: TGTGCCACCGTAGGGCAGACCTCTGGAGGCTACACCTTC; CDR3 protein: CATVGQTSGGYTF
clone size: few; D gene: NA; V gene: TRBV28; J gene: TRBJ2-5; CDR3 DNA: TGTGCCAGCATCCCCGGCGGGGCCACAGAAGAGACCCAGTACTTC; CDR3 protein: CASIPGGATEETQYF
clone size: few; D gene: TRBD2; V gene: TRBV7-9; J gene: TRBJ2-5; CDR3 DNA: TGTGCCAGCAGCTCCGGACTAGCGGGCAAAGGGCAAGAGACCCAGTACTTC; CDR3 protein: CASSSGLAGKGQETQYF
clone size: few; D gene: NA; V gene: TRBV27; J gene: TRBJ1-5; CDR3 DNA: TGTGCCAGCAGTTTATCCGGTGGAGCTAGCAATCAGCCCCAGCATTTT; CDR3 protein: CASSLSGGASNQPQHF
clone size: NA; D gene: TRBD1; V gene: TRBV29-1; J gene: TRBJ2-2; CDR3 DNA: TGCAGCGGGAAAAGGGACAGGGAGTCCACCGGGGAGCTGTTTTTT; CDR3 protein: CSGKRDRESTGELFF
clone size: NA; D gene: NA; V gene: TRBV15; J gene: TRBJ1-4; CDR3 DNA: TGTGCCACCAGCAGACCACAGGGAACCGTCGAAAAACTGTTTTTT; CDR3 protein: CATSRPQGTVEKLFF
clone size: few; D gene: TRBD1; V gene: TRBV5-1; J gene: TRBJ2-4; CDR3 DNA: TGCGCCAGCAGCACCGACGGGACAGGGGAAAACATTCAGTACTTC; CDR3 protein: CASSTDGTGENIQYF
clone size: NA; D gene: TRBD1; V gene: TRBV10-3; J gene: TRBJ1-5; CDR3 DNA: TGTGCCATGGGACAGGGGGAAGAGCCCCAGCATTTT; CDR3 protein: CAMGQGEEPQHF
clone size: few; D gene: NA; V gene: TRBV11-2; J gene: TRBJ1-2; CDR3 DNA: TGTGCCAGCAGCTTAGATCGAAACGCGGGAGGCTACACCTTC; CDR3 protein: CASSLDRNAGGYTF
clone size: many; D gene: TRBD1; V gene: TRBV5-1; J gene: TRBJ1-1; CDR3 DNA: TGCGCCAGCAGCACCATACAGGGGGCGCGAACTAGCGCTGAAGCTTTCTTT; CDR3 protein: CASSTIQGARTSAEAFF
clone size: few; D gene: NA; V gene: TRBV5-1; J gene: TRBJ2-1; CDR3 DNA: TGCGCCAGCAGCTTGCCCGGAGGATATCTCAATGAGCAGTTCTTC; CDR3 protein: CASSLPGGYLNEQFF
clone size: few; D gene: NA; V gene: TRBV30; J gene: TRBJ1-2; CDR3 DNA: TGTGCCGGAAGGGGGGAGGGCCATGGCTACACCTTC; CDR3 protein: CAGRGEGHGYTF
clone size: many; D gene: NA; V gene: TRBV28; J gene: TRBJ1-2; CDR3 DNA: TGTGCCAGCAGTTCACCCATGGATGGCTACACCTTC; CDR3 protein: CASSSPMDGYTF
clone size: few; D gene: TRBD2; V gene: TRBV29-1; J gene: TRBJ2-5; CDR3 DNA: TGCAGCGTTGAAGATCGCCTAGCGGGAGGGCCCTGGGAGACCCAGTACTTC; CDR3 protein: CSVEDRLAGGPWETQYF
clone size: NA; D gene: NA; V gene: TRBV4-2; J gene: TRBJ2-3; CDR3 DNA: TGTGCCAGCAGCCAAGATGCTAGAGCGCTCTTCACAGATACGCAGTATTTT; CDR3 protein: CASSQDARALFTDTQYF
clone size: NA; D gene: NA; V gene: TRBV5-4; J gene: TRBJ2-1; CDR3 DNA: TGTGCCAGCAGCTTCCCCGCCAGGTTTGGCAATGAGCAGTTCTTC; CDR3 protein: CASSFPARFGNEQFF
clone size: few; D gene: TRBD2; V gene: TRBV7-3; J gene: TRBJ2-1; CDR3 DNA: TGTGCCAGCAGTTCCGGGACTAGTCGCAATGAGCAGTTCTTC; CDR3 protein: CASSSGTSRNEQFF
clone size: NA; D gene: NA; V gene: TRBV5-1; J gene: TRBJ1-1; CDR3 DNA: TGCGCCAGCAGCCTCGAGATGAACACTGAAGCTTTCTTT; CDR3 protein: CASSLEMNTEAFF
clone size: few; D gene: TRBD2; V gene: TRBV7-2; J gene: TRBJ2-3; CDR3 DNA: TGTGCCAGCAAAAGGACCGCGGGGGACACAGATACGCAGTATTTT; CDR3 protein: CASKRTAGDTDTQYF
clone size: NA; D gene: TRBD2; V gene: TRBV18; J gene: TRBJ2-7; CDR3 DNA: TGTGCCAGCTCACCACAAACCGGGCGGACTAGCGCCTACGAGCAGTACTTC; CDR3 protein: CASSPQTGRTSAYEQYF
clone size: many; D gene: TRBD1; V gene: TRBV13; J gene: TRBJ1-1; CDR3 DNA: TGTGCCAGCAGCGACAGGGAAGGGCTGGGTACTGAAGCTTTCTTT; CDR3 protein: CASSDREGLGTEAFF
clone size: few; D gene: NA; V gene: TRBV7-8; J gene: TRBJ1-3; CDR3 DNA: TGTGCCAGCAGCTTAGTCCAGAGTCTCTCTGGAAACACCATATATTTT; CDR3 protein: CASSLVQSLSGNTIYF
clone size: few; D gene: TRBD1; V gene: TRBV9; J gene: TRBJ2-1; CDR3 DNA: TGTGCCAGCAGCGTGGGACAGGGGGCTGCTGAGCAGTTCTTC; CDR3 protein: CASSVGQGAAEQFF
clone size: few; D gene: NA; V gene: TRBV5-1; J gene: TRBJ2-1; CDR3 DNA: TGCGCCAGCAGCCAACGCGGCCAGGGAGGAGGGAATGAGCAGTTCTTC; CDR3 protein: CASSQRGQGGGNEQFF
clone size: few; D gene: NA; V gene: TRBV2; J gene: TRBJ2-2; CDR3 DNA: TGTGCCAGCAGTGAAGTTCTCACCGGGGAGCTGTTTTTT; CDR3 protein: CASSEVLTGELFF
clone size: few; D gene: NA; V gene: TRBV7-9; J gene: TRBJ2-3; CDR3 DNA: TGTGCCAGCAGCTTTTACACAGATACGCAGTATTTT; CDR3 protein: CASSFYTDTQYF
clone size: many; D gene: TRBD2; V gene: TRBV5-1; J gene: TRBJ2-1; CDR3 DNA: TGCGCCAGCAGCTTTAGATCAGCGGGAGGTGAGCAGTTCTTC; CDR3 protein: CASSFRSAGGEQFF
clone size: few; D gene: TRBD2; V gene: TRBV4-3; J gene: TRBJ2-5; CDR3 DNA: TGCGCCAGCAGCCGCCTAGCGGGAGCCCTAGAGACCCAGTACTTC; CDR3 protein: CASSRLAGALETQYF
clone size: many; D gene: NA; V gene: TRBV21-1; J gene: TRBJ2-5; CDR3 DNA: TGTGCCAGCCGGCGGGACAGGGAAGAGACCCAGTACTTC; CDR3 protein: CASRRDREETQYF
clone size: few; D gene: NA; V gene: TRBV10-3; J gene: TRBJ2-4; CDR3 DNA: TGTGCCATCAGTGAGTCGACCGGGATAGCCAAAAACATTCAGTACTTC; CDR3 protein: CAISESTGIAKNIQYF